This T cell receptor (beta chain) was captured in a study of metastatic and nonmetastatic thyroid tumors. Original processing methods: The authors used CDR3 differences across clinicopathological groups to build a distant-metastasis classifier for papillary thyroid cancer. TCRdb reassembled clones from the PCR reads with MiXCR. For this entry, the V and J calls and clone size follow TCRdb and not the study's own pipeline. The sample contains 15,000 to 20,000 clones, over 25% of which appear only once. Germline CDR1 reads SGHTA; CDR2 reads FQGTGA. Trimming at V came to 4 bases and at J to 7 bases, leaving 3 bases not matched to a gene. This CDR3 spans 14 amino acids. Thyroid surgery was preceded by no treatment in any patient.

The chain has TRBV7-3 and TRBJ1-6; 8 bases align to TRBD1. Specimen: adjacent normal tissue. This receptor was obtained from a female donor with papillary thyroid cancer or a benign thyroid nodule (not recorded which). Some clones in this sample may be carry-over from other donors' samples. The CDR3 coding sequence is TGTGCCAGCAGCTCACAGGGGGACAATTCACCCCTCCACTTT. This codes for CASSSQGDNSPLHF.